The text below deals with one TCR beta chain. Antigen unknown. The CDR3 covers 14 residues. The V gene end was trimmed by 3 bases and the J gene end by 7 bases; junction bases not matched to a gene: 8. The V gene's germline CDR1 is KGHSH and CDR2 LQKENI. The protocol was immunoSEQ multiplex PCR, while the TCRdb copy is restricted to in-frame clones and leaves out a portion. The table has 4,300 or so clones, 85% to 95% seen once. This entry comes from a study of T cells in localized non-small cell lung cancer. Study-level findings and limits: Appearing in adjacent lung were a median roughly 60 of the top 100 tumor clones. Maximal T cell clonality occurred in uninvolved adjacent lung, with tumor ranking below it. The tumor had only one region sequenced, so heterogeneity remains possible.

The sequence was obtained from a woman aged 35 to 69 with stage I lung adenocarcinoma. The chain uses TRBV18 and TRBJ1-2, with 7 positions matching TRBD1. The starting material was peripheral blood, obtained before any cancer treatment. CDR3 bases: TGTGCCAGCTCACCGCGTTTTGGACAGGCTGGCTACACCTTC. It translates to CASSPRFGQAGYTF. The full variable domain, in which reference TRBV18 and TRBJ1-2 provide the parts outside the CDR3, is NAGVMQNPRHLVRRRGQEARLRCSPMKGHSHVYWYRQLPEEGLKFMVYLQKENIIDESGMPKERFSAEFPKEGPSILRIQQVVRGDSAAYFCASSPRFGQAGYTFGSGTRLTVV.